The rows below give T cell receptor beta chains drawn from one sample of a study of blood T cells in healthy people across ages. TCRdb itself ran the 5' RACE reads through MiXCR, one entry per CDR3 protein. The table lists about 560,000 distinct CDR3 sequences, about a quarter of them singletons. The sample was also linked to a second study, of T cells of mothers and their children.

The sequenced sample consisted of blood. The receptor set was obtained from a boy younger than 10 in good health. The CDR3 runs from the conserved cysteine through the conserved F or W. D genes are given only for firm matches. Clone size, where shown, is once, few, many, or a class for clones that have expanded.

clone size: NA
D gene: TRBD2
J gene: TRBJ2-5
V gene: TRBV7-2
CDR3 protein: CASSAAVAGESETQYF
CDR3 DNA: TGTGCCAGCAGCGCCGCGGTAGCGGGAGAGTCGGAGACCCAGTACTTC

clone size: few
D gene: NA
J gene: TRBJ1-2
V gene: TRBV6-1
CDR3 protein: CASRTEGIANYGYTF
CDR3 DNA: TGTGCCAGCAGGACAGAGGGTATAGCTAACTATGGCTACACCTTC

clone size: NA
D gene: NA
J gene: TRBJ2-7
V gene: TRBV7-6
CDR3 protein: CASSRGGPGDEQYF
CDR3 DNA: TGTGCCAGCAGCAGAGGTGGGCCGGGCGACGAGCAGTACTTC

clone size: NA
D gene: TRBD1
J gene: TRBJ2-7
V gene: TRBV6-5
CDR3 protein: CASSYVGQGVGRVEQYF
CDR3 DNA: TGTGCCAGCAGTTACGTAGGACAGGGTGTGGGTCGTGTCGAGCAGTACTTC

clone size: few
D gene: NA
J gene: TRBJ2-3
V gene: TRBV29-1
CDR3 protein: CSAPDGTRTDTQYF
CDR3 DNA: TGCAGCGCCCCGGACGGCACACGCACAGATACGCAGTATTTT

clone size: NA
D gene: NA
J gene: TRBJ2-3
V gene: TRBV4-3
CDR3 protein: CASSQGDEQQVGADTQYF
CDR3 DNA: TGCGCCAGCAGCCAAGGGGATGAGCAGCAGGTTGGCGCAGATACGCAGTATTTT

clone size: NA
D gene: NA
J gene: TRBJ1-1
V gene: TRBV13
CDR3 protein: CASSIRNGNTEAFF
CDR3 DNA: TGTGCCAGCAGCATCAGGAACGGGAACACTGAAGCTTTCTTT

clone size: NA
D gene: NA
J gene: TRBJ2-3
V gene: TRBV5-1
CDR3 protein: CASSLAVGGADTQYF
CDR3 DNA: TGCGCCAGCAGCTTGGCGGTCGGGGGCGCAGATACGCAGTATTTT

clone size: many
D gene: TRBD2
J gene: TRBJ2-1
V gene: TRBV29-1
CDR3 protein: CSVAGLAGDNEQFF
CDR3 DNA: TGCAGCGTTGCCGGACTAGCGGGAGACAATGAGCAGTTCTTC

clone size: NA
D gene: NA
J gene: TRBJ2-7
V gene: TRBV7-8
CDR3 protein: CASSFRLTGPASYEQYF
CDR3 DNA: TGTGCCAGCAGCTTTCGCCTAACAGGGCCTGCCTCCTACGAGCAGTACTTC

clone size: few
D gene: TRBD2
J gene: TRBJ2-2
V gene: TRBV6-1
CDR3 protein: CASKPSGRAGAGELFF
CDR3 DNA: TGTGCCAGCAAACCTAGCGGGAGGGCCGGTGCCGGGGAGCTGTTTTTT

clone size: once
D gene: NA
J gene: TRBJ1-2
V gene: TRBV5-1
CDR3 protein: CASSSTLAYGYTF
CDR3 DNA: TGCGCCAGCAGCTCCACACTGGCTTATGGCTACACCTTC

clone size: NA
D gene: TRBD1
J gene: TRBJ2-7
V gene: TRBV27
CDR3 protein: CASSLRGGAFYEQYF
CDR3 DNA: TGTGCCAGCAGTTTAAGAGGGGGCGCTTTTTACGAGCAGTACTTC

clone size: NA
D gene: NA
J gene: TRBJ1-1
V gene: TRBV5-1
CDR3 protein: CASSFTFSTELMNTEAFF
CDR3 DNA: TGCGCCAGCAGCTTCACCTTCTCGACAGAGTTAATGAACACTGAAGCTTTCTTT

clone size: NA
D gene: NA
J gene: TRBJ2-4
V gene: TRBV5-1
CDR3 protein: CASSLGRPPPKNIQYF
CDR3 DNA: TGCGCCAGCAGCTTGGGGAGACCCCCCCCCAAAAACATTCAGTACTTC

clone size: few
D gene: TRBD2
J gene: TRBJ2-3
V gene: TRBV20-1
CDR3 protein: CSARKLAVTDTQYF
CDR3 DNA: TGCAGTGCTAGGAAGCTAGCGGTCACAGATACGCAGTATTTT

clone size: NA
D gene: NA
J gene: TRBJ1-1
V gene: TRBV7-9
CDR3 protein: CASSLEGSHTEAFF
CDR3 DNA: TGTGCCAGCAGCTTAGAGGGATCGCACACTGAAGCTTTCTTT

clone size: NA
D gene: TRBD2
J gene: TRBJ2-3
V gene: TRBV6-5
CDR3 protein: CASSYSPSGVTDTQYF
CDR3 DNA: TGTGCCAGCAGTTACTCCCCTAGCGGGGTCACAGATACGCAGTATTTT

clone size: few
D gene: NA
J gene: TRBJ1-4
V gene: TRBV9
CDR3 protein: CASSDSGLLNEKLFF
CDR3 DNA: TGTGCCAGCAGCGACTCAGGCCTCCTTAATGAAAAACTGTTTTTT

clone size: NA
D gene: NA
J gene: TRBJ2-7
V gene: TRBV12-5
CDR3 protein: CASGAGQTGEQYF
CDR3 DNA: TGTGCTAGTGGAGCGGGCCAAACCGGGGAGCAGTACTTC

clone size: NA
D gene: TRBD1
J gene: TRBJ2-7
V gene: TRBV7-8
CDR3 protein: CASSNRTGWSEQYF
CDR3 DNA: TGTGCCAGCAGCAATAGGACAGGGTGGAGCGAGCAGTACTTC

clone size: few
D gene: TRBD1
J gene: TRBJ1-2
V gene: TRBV20-1
CDR3 protein: CSATPGQGSNYTF
CDR3 DNA: TGCAGTGCCACCCCTGGACAGGGGTCCAACTACACCTTC

clone size: NA
D gene: NA
J gene: TRBJ2-2
V gene: TRBV4-1
CDR3 protein: CASSQGGGAVRTGELFF
CDR3 DNA: TGCGCCAGCAGCCAAGGCGGAGGGGCTGTTAGGACCGGGGAGCTGTTTTTT

clone size: NA
D gene: TRBD2
J gene: TRBJ2-1
V gene: TRBV7-9
CDR3 protein: CASSLASLSGSTSSYNEQFF
CDR3 DNA: TGTGCCAGCAGCTTAGCCTCCCTTAGCGGGAGCACTTCCTCCTACAATGAGCAGTTCTTC

clone size: NA
D gene: NA
J gene: TRBJ2-5
V gene: TRBV6-5
CDR3 protein: CASSYGLRTETQYF
CDR3 DNA: TGTGCCAGCAGTTACGGGCTCAGGACAGAGACCCAGTACTTC

clone size: few
D gene: NA
J gene: TRBJ2-7
V gene: TRBV27
CDR3 protein: CASSSTPSPGGEQYF
CDR3 DNA: TGTGCCAGCAGTTCGACACCGTCTCCCGGTGGCGAGCAGTACTTC

clone size: NA
D gene: NA
J gene: TRBJ1-6
V gene: TRBV7-8
CDR3 protein: CASSLEGRNSPLHF
CDR3 DNA: TGTGCCAGCAGCCTAGAGGGCAGAAATTCACCCCTCCACTTT

clone size: NA
D gene: NA
J gene: TRBJ2-7
V gene: TRBV15
CDR3 protein: CATSLRGSYEQYF
CDR3 DNA: TGTGCCACCAGCTTGCGGGGTTCCTACGAGCAGTACTTC

clone size: many
D gene: NA
J gene: TRBJ2-5
V gene: TRBV6-6
CDR3 protein: CASSVYQETQYF
CDR3 DNA: TGTGCCAGCAGCGTATACCAAGAGACCCAGTACTTC

clone size: many
D gene: NA
J gene: TRBJ2-7
V gene: TRBV27
CDR3 protein: CASSFGRSSYEQYF
CDR3 DNA: TGTGCCAGCAGTTTCGGACGGAGCTCCTACGAGCAGTACTTC

clone size: few
D gene: NA
J gene: TRBJ1-2
V gene: TRBV4-1
CDR3 protein: CASSQEKTLPNYGYTF
CDR3 DNA: TGCGCCAGCAGCCAAGAAAAGACATTACCTAACTATGGCTACACCTTC

clone size: NA
D gene: TRBD1
J gene: TRBJ2-3
V gene: TRBV20-1
CDR3 protein: CSARKGGLRDTQYF
CDR3 DNA: TGCAGTGCTAGAAAAGGGGGCCTGCGAGATACGCAGTATTTT

clone size: NA
D gene: NA
J gene: TRBJ2-7
V gene: TRBV2
CDR3 protein: CASGRFSYEQYF
CDR3 DNA: TGTGCCAGCGGTCGTTTTTCGTACGAGCAGTACTTC

clone size: NA
D gene: NA
J gene: TRBJ2-5
V gene: TRBV7-9
CDR3 protein: CASSPGDAVPRETQYF
CDR3 DNA: TGTGCCAGCAGCCCAGGAGATGCGGTTCCACGGGAGACCCAGTACTTC

clone size: NA
D gene: NA
J gene: TRBJ2-7
V gene: TRBV27
CDR3 protein: CASSPEVGDLLNEQYF
CDR3 DNA: TGTGCCAGCAGTCCAGAAGTGGGGGATCTCCTGAACGAGCAGTACTTC

clone size: NA
D gene: NA
J gene: TRBJ1-4
V gene: TRBV19
CDR3 protein: CASNTGVSTNEKLFF
CDR3 DNA: TGTGCCAGCAATACGGGGGTGTCTACTAATGAAAAACTGTTTTTT

clone size: few
D gene: NA
J gene: TRBJ2-7
V gene: TRBV5-1
CDR3 protein: CASRTRDNYEQYF
CDR3 DNA: TGCGCCAGCAGGACAAGGGACAACTACGAGCAGTACTTC

clone size: NA
D gene: TRBD1
J gene: TRBJ2-7
V gene: TRBV5-1
CDR3 protein: CASSPDDRVRYF
CDR3 DNA: TGCGCCAGCAGCCCAGACGACAGGGTAAGGTACTTC

clone size: NA
D gene: TRBD1
J gene: TRBJ2-7
V gene: TRBV29-1
CDR3 protein: CSVEAGPGTAAYEQYF
CDR3 DNA: TGCAGCGTTGAAGCAGGCCCTGGGACAGCCGCCTACGAGCAGTACTTC

clone size: few
D gene: NA
J gene: TRBJ2-4
V gene: TRBV9
CDR3 protein: CASSPTVGGGLKDIQYF
CDR3 DNA: TGTGCCAGCAGCCCGACCGTAGGCGGGGGCCTTAAAGACATTCAGTACTTC

clone size: NA
D gene: TRBD1
J gene: TRBJ1-2
V gene: TRBV6-1
CDR3 protein: CASSALTGVGYGYTF
CDR3 DNA: TGTGCCAGCAGTGCCTTGACAGGGGTCGGCTATGGCTACACCTTC

clone size: NA
D gene: TRBD2
J gene: TRBJ2-2
V gene: TRBV30
CDR3 protein: CAWSVTSPTNTGELFF
CDR3 DNA: TGTGCCTGGAGTGTGACTAGCCCTACGAACACCGGGGAGCTGTTTTTT

clone size: few
D gene: NA
J gene: TRBJ1-2
V gene: TRBV6-1
CDR3 protein: CASGTGRNYGYTF
CDR3 DNA: TGTGCCAGCGGTACGGGGAGGAACTATGGCTACACCTTC

clone size: few
D gene: NA
J gene: TRBJ1-4
V gene: TRBV19
CDR3 protein: CASSSHIGGENEKLFF
CDR3 DNA: TGTGCCAGTAGTTCCCACATCGGGGGTGAGAATGAAAAACTGTTTTTT

clone size: few
D gene: NA
J gene: TRBJ2-5
V gene: TRBV2
CDR3 protein: CASTGPSGYTETQYF
CDR3 DNA: TGTGCCAGCACCGGACCCTCCGGGTATACGGAGACCCAGTACTTC

clone size: NA
D gene: TRBD1
J gene: TRBJ2-5
V gene: TRBV5-1
CDR3 protein: CASSVTGTGGETQYF
CDR3 DNA: TGCGCCAGCAGCGTAACCGGGACAGGGGGAGAGACCCAGTACTTC

clone size: NA
D gene: NA
J gene: TRBJ1-3
V gene: TRBV15
CDR3 protein: CATSGGTLSGNTIYF
CDR3 DNA: TGTGCCACCAGCGGCGGGACACTCTCTGGAAACACCATATATTTT

clone size: NA
D gene: TRBD2
J gene: TRBJ2-5
V gene: TRBV20-1
CDR3 protein: CSARDGSSGPQETQYF
CDR3 DNA: TGCAGTGCTAGAGACGGCTCTAGCGGACCCCAAGAGACCCAGTACTTC

clone size: NA
D gene: NA
J gene: TRBJ2-7
V gene: TRBV10-3
CDR3 protein: CAISERSRPYEQYF
CDR3 DNA: TGTGCCATCAGTGAACGGTCCCGTCCCTACGAGCAGTACTTC

clone size: few
D gene: NA
J gene: TRBJ2-5
V gene: TRBV7-9
CDR3 protein: CASSPNLQETQYF
CDR3 DNA: TGTGCCAGCAGCCCGAACCTACAGGAGACCCAGTACTTC

clone size: few
D gene: TRBD1
J gene: TRBJ1-4
V gene: TRBV20-1
CDR3 protein: CSARPGTGNEKLFF
CDR3 DNA: TGCAGTGCTCGTCCCGGGACAGGGAATGAAAAACTGTTTTTT

clone size: NA
D gene: NA
J gene: TRBJ2-1
V gene: TRBV12-3/TRBV12-4
CDR3 protein: CASSQGSSYPYEQFF
CDR3 DNA: TGTGCCAGCAGTCAGGGGTCTAGCTATCCGTATGAGCAGTTCTTC

clone size: NA
D gene: NA
J gene: TRBJ2-3
V gene: TRBV9
CDR3 protein: CASSGRGGGDTQYF
CDR3 DNA: TGTGCCAGCAGCGGCCGAGGGGGAGGAGATACGCAGTATTTT

clone size: NA
D gene: NA
J gene: TRBJ2-3
V gene: TRBV20-1
CDR3 protein: CSAEGQNTQYF
CDR3 DNA: TGCAGTGCTGAGGGACAAAATACGCAGTATTTT

clone size: NA
D gene: NA
J gene: TRBJ2-7
V gene: TRBV28
CDR3 protein: CASISWRWGYEQYF
CDR3 DNA: TGTGCCAGCATAAGTTGGCGGTGGGGGTACGAGCAGTACTTC